This TCR beta chain was documented in a study of T-cell memory formation after mild COVID-19. Across the study: In these data, TCR clusters were largely donor specific.

TCR alpha and TCR beta cDNA libraries with sample barcodes and UMIs came from 5'RACE using constant-segment primers. TCRdb re-called the 5' RACE reads through MiXCR, storing one row per CDR3 protein. The repertoire holds approximately 82,000 distinct CDR3 sequences, with 9.5% to 15% as singletons. With respect to this clonotype: The antigen is undetermined.

Points from the study as a whole: CM and EM subsets held most contracting CD4+ clones; EMRA held CD8+ ones.

Losses at the gene ends were 4 bases for V and 1 base for J; bases not matched to a gene: 2. Germline lookup yields CDR1 MGHRA and CDR2 YSYEKL. The CDR3 runs 15 residues. The chain joins TRBV4-1 to TRBJ2-1; 9 positions match TRBD2. This clonotype was obtained from a man aged 18 to 29 who had mild COVID-19 (a few samples of this study predate the infection). Cell type and time point are not known. The sequencing input was PBMCs or a T cell subset sorted from them (not recorded which). CDR3 amino acids: CASSPGLASYNEQFF. DNA of the CDR3: TGCGCCAGCAGCCCTGGACTAGCGTCCTACAATGAGCAGTTCTTC.